This TCR beta chain was profiled in a study of control samples from healthy donors and cancer patients (dated by TCRdb to the early 2020s). This clone was counted only a few times. It lacks a known antigen. No much larger clonotype is one base removed from it; base qualities were not supplied. V and J are truncated by 1 base and 4 bases respectively, leaving an intervening sequence of 8 bases. Its CDR3 holds 13 amino acids, cysteine through phenylalanine. The DNA shown is the 39-base CDR3, in frame from base 1. As encoded in the germline V gene (reference sequence), CDR1 is GTSNPN while CDR2 is SVGIG. Libraries came from the immunoSEQ multiplex PCR assay. The table was pulled from immuneACCESS by TCRdb, which kept in-frame rearrangements only. Such tables lose some clones; where checked, under half of the loss comes from unresolved V genes, and the rest has no known cause. A total of roughly 190,000 clones appear in this sample, about nine tenths of them only once. Approximately 1.4% of the sample is held by the ten biggest clonotypes.

The chain uses TRBV30 and TRBJ1-3, with the D gene call left open. The source material was blood. The source of this sequence is a woman under 40 in good health. The CDR3 protein: CAWSEGSGNTIYF. The DNA sequence follows: TGTGCCTGGAGTGAAGGGTCAGGAAACACCATATATTTT.